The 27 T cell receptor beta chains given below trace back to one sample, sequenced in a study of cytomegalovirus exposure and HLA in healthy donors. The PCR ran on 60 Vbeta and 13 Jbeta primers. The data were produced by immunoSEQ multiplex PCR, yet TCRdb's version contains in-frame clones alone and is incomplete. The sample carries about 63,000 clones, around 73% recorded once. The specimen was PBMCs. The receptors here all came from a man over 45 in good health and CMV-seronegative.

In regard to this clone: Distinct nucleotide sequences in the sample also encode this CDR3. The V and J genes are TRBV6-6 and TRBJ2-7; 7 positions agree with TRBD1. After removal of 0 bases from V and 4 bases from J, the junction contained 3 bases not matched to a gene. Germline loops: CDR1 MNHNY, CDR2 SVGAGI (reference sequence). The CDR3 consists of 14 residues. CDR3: CASSYSGGVYEQYF. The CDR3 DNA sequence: TGTGCCAGCAGTTACTCAGGGGGCGTTTACGAGCAGTACTTC.

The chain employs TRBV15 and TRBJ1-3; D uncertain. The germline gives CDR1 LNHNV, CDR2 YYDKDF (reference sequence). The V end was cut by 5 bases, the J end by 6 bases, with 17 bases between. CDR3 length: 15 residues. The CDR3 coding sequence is TGTGCCACCAGCCCTTCAAGTAGGAGTGCAAACACCATATATTTT. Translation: CATSPSSRSANTIYF. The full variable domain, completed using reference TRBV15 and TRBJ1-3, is DAMVIQNPRYQVTQFGKPVTLSCSQTLNHNVMYWYQQKSSQAPKLLFHYYDKDFNNEADTPDNFQSRRPNTSFCFLDIRSPGLGDTAMYLCATSPSSRSANTIYFGEGSWLTVV.

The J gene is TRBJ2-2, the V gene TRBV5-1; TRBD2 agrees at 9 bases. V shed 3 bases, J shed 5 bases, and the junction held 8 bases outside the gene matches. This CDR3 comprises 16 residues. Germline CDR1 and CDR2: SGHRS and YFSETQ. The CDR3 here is CASSWGPGLATGELFF. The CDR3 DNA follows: TGCGCCAGCAGCTGGGGACCGGGACTAGCAACCGGGGAGCTGTTTTTT.

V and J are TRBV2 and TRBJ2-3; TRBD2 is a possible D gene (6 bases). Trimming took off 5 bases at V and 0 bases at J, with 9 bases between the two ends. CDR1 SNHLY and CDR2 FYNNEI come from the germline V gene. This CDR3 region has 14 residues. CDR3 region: CASSPGTSTDTQYF. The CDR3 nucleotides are TGTGCCAGCAGTCCGGGGACTAGCACAGATACGCAGTATTTT.

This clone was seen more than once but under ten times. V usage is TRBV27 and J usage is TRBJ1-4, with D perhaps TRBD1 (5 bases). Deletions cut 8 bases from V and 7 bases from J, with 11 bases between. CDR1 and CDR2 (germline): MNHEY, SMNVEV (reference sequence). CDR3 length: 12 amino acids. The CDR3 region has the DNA TGTGCCAGCCGGGGACTTAGTGAAAAACTGTTTTTT. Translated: CASRGLSEKLFF.

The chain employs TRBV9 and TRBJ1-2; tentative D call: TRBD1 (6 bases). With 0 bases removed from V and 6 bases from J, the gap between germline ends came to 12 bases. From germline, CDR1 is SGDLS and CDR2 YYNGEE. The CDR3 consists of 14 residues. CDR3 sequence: CASSVGPQGNGYTF. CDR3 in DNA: TGTGCCAGCAGCGTAGGACCCCAGGGGAATGGCTACACCTTC. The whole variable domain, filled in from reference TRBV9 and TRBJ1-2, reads DSGVTQTPKHLITATGQRVTLRCSPRSGDLSVYWYQQSLDQGLQFLIQYYNGEERAKGNILERFSAQQFPDLHSELNLSSLELGDSALYFCASSVGPQGNGYTFGSGTRLTVV.

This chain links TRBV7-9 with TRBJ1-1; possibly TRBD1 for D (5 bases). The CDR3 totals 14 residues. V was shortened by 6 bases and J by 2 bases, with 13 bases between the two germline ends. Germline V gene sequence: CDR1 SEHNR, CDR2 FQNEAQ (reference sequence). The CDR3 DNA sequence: TGTGCCAGCAGGAAGCCGGGGGTTAACACTGAAGCTTTCTTT. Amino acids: CASRKPGVNTEAFF.

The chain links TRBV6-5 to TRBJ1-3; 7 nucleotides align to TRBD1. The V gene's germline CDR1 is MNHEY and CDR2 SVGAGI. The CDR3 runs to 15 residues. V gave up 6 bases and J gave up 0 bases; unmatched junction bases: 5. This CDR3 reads CASRTQGHSGNTIYF. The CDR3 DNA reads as TGTGCCAGCAGGACACAGGGGCACTCTGGAAACACCATATATTTT.

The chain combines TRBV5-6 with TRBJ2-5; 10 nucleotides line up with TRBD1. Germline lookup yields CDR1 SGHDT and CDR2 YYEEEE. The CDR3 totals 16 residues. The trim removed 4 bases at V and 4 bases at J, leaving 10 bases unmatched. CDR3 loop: CASSGGDRGLRETQYF. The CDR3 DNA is TGTGCCAGCAGCGGGGGAGACAGGGGGCTACGAGAGACCCAGTACTTC.

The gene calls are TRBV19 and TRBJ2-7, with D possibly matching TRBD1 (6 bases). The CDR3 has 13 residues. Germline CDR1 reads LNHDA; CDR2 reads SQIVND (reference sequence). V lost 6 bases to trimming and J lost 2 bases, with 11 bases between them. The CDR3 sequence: CASSRDNTYEQYF. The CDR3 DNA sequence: TGTGCCAGTAGCAGGGACAACACCTACGAGCAGTACTTC.

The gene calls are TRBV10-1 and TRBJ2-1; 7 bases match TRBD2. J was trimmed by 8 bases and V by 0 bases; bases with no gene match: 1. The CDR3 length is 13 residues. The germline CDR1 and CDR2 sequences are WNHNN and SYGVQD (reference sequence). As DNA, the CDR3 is TGCGCCAGCAGTGAGTCAGCGGGGCATGAGCAGTTCTTC. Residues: CASSESAGHEQFF.

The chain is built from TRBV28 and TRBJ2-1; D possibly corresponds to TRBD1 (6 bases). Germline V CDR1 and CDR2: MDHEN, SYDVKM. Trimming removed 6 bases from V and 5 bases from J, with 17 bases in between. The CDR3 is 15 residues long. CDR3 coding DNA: TGTGCCAGCAGCCCACTTTGGGACACGGACAATGAGCAGTTCTTC. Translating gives CASSPLWDTDNEQFF.

Here the CDR3 reads CASSFRDRGVLTYEQYF. CDR3 nucleotide sequence: TGTGCCAGCAGCTTCCGGGACAGAGGAGTATTGACGTACGAGCAGTACTTC. The chain combines TRBV13 with TRBJ2-7; 7 bases fit TRBD1. The CDR3 is 17 residues long. Looked up from germline, CDR1 is PRHDT and CDR2 is FYEKMQ (reference sequence). Trimming at V came to 3 bases and at J to 4 bases, leaving 15 bases not matched to a gene.

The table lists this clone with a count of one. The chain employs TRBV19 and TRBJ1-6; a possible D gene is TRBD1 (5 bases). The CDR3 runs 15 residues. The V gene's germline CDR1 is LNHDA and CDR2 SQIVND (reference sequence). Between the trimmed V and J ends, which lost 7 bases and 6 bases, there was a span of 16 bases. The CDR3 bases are TGTGCCAGTACCAGCCGCGGGGCGGCTAATTCACCCCTCCACTTT. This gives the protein CASTSRGAANSPLHF.

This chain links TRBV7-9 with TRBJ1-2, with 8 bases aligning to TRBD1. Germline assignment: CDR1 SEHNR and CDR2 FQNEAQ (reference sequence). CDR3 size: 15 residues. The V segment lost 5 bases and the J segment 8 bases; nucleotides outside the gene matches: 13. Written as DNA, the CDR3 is TGTGCCAGCAGCGCGGCAGGGGGCCTCTCCCACGGCTACACCTTC. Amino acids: CASSAAGGLSHGYTF.

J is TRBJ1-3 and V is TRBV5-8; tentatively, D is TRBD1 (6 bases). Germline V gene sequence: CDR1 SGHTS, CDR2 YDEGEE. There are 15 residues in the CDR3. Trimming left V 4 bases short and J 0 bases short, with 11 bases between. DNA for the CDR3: TGTGCCAGCAGCATCGGGACAACCTCTGGAAACACCATATATTTT. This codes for CASSIGTTSGNTIYF.

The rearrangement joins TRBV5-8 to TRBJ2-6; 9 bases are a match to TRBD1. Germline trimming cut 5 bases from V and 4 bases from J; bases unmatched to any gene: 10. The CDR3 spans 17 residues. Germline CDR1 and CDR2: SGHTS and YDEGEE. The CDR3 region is CASRTGTGYSGANVLTF. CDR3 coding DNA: TGTGCCAGCAGGACGGGGACAGGGTATTCAGGGGCCAACGTCCTGACTTTC.

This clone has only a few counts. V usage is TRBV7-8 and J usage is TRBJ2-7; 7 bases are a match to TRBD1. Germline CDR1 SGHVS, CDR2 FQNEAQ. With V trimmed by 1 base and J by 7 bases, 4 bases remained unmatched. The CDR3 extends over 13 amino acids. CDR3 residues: CASSLGQGGEQYF. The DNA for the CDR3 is TGTGCCAGCAGCTTAGGACAGGGCGGGGAGCAGTACTTC.

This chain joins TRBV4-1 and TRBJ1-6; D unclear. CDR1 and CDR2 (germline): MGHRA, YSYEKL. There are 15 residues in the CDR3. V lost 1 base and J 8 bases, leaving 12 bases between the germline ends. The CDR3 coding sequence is TGCGCCAGCAGCCAAGTTGCAGGTTTCGATTCACCCCTCCACTTT. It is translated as CASSQVAGFDSPLHF.

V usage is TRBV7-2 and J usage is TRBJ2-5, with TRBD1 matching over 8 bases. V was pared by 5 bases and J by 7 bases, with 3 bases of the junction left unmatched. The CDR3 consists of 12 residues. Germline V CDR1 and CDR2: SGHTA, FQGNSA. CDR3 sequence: CASSQQGGTQYF. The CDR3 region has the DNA TGTGCCAGCAGCCAACAGGGGGGGACCCAGTACTTC. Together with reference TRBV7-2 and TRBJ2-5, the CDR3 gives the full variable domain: GAGVSQSPSNKVTEKGKDVELRCDPISGHTALYWYRQSLGQGLEFLIYFQGNSAPDKSGLPSDRFSAERTGGSVSTLTIQRTQQEDSAVYLCASSQQGGTQYFGPGTRLLVL.

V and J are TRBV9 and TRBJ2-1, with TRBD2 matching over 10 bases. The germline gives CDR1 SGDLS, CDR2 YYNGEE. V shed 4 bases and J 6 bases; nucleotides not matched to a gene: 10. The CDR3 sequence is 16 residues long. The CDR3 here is CASSPSGGAYFNEQFF. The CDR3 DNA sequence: TGTGCCAGCAGCCCCAGCGGGGGGGCGTATTTCAATGAGCAGTTCTTC.

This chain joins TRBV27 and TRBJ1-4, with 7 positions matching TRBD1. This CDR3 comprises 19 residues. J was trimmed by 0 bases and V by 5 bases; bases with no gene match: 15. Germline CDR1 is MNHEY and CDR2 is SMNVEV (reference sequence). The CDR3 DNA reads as TGTGCCAGCAGTCCGCGAACCCCGACAGGGAGAGCAACTAATGAAAAACTGTTTTTT. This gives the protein CASSPRTPTGRATNEKLFF.

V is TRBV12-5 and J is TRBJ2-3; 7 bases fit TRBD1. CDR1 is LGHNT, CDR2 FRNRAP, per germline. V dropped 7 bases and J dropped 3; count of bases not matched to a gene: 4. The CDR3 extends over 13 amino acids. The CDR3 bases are TGTGCTAGTGCAGGGGGTCGGACAGATACGCAGTATTTT. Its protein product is CASAGGRTDTQYF.

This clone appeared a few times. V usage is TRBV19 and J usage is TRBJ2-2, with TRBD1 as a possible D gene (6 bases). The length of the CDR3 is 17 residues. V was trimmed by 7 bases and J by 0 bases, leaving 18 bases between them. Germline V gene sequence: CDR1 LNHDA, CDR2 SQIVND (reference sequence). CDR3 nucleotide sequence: TGTGCCAGTAAGACCTTACAGGGTAAACCGAACACCGGGGAGCTGTTTTTT. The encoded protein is CASKTLQGKPNTGELFF. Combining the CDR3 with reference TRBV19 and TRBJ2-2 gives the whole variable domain DGGITQSPKYLFRKEGQNVTLSCEQNLNHDAMYWYRQDPGQGLRLIYYSQIVNDFQKGDIAEGYSVSREKKESFPLTVTSAQKNPTAFYLCASKTLQGKPNTGELFFGEGSRLTVL.

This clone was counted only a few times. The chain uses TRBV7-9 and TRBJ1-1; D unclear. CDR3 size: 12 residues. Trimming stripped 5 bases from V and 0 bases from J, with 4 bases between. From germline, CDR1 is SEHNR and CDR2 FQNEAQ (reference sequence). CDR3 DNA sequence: TGTGCCAGCAGCCCATTGAACACTGAAGCTTTCTTT. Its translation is CASSPLNTEAFF.

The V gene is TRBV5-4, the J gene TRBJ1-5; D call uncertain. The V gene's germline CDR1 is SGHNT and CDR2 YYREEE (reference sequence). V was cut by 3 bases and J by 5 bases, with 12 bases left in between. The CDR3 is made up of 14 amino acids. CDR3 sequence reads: CASSYAGIDQPQHF. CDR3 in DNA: TGTGCCAGCAGCTACGCCGGGATTGATCAGCCCCAGCATTTT.

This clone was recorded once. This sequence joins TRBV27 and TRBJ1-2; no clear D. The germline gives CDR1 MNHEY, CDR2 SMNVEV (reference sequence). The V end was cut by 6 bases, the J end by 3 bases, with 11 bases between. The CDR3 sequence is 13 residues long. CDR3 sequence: CASSPARDYGYTF. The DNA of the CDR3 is TGTGCCAGCAGCCCCGCACGGGACTATGGCTACACCTTC.